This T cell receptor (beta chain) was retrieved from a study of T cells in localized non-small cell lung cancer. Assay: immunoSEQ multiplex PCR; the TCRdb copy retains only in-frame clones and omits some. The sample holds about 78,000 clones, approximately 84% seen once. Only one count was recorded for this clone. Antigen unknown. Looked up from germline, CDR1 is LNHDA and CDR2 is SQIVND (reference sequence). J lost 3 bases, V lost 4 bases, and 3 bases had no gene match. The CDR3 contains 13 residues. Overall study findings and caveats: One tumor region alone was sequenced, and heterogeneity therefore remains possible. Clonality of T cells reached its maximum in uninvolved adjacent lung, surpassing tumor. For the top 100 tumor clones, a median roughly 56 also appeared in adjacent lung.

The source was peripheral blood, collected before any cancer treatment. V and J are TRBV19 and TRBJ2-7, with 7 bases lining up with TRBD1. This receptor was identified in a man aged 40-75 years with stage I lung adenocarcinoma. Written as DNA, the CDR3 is TGTGCCAGTAGTAGGACAGGAGACTACGAGCAGTACTTC. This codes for CASSRTGDYEQYF.